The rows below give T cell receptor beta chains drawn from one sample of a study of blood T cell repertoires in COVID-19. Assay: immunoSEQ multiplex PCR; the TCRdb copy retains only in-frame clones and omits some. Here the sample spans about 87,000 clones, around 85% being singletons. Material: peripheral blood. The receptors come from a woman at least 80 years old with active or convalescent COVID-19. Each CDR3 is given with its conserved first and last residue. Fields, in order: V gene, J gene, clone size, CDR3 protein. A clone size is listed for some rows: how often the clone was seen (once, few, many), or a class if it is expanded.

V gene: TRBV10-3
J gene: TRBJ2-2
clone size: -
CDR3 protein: CAIRPGQGTSGELFF

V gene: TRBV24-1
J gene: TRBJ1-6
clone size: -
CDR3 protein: CATSERWTGGINSPLHF

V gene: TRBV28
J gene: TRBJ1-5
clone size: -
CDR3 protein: CASRQTGGQPQHF

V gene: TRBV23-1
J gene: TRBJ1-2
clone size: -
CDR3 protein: CASSQSYIPGGSANYGYTF

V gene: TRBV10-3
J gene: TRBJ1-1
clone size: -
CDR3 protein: CAISQTGEGTEAFF

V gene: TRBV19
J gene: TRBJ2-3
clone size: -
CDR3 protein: CASSIGLAGGQDTQYF

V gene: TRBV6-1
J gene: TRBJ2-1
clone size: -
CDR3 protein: CASSSHTRGGNEQFF

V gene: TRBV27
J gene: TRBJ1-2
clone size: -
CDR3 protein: CASSLQQGLSGYTF

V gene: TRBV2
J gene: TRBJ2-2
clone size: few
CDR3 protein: CASTVAGELFF

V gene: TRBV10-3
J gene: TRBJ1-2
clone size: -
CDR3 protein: CAISDEIQGGYGYTF

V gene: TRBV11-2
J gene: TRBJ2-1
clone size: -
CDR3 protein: CASSFPGLAGGRGNEQFF

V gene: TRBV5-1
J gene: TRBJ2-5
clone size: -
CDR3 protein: CASSRTGTVQETQYF

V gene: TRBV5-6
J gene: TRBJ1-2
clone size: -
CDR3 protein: CASSPRRGARRGYTF

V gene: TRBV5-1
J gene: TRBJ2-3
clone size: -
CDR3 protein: CASSLGSGSLGTDTQYF

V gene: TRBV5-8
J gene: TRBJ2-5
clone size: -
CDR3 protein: CASSPGTGGVETQYF

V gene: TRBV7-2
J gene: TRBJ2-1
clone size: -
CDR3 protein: CASSLALVSGGGDGQFF

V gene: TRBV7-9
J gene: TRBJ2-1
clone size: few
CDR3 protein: CASSLMTGYNEQFF

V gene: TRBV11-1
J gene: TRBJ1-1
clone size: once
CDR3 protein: CASSSLRSTEAFF

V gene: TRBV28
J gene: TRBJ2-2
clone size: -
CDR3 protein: CASSPPWGLTGELFF

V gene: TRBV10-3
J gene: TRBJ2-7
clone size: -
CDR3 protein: CAISETGESQYF

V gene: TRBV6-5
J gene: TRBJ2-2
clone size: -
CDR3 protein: CASSVGTSTGELFF

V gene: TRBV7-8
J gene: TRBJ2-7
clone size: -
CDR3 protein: CASSPRTSGTTYEQYF

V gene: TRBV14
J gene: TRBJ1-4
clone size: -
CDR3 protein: CASSLRAGKLFF

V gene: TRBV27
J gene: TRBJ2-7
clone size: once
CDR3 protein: CASSPTTSYEQYF

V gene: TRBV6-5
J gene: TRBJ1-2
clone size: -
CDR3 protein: CASSTNQGLAGYTF

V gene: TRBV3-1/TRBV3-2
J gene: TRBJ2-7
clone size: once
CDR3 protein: CASTVAGTSGEQYF

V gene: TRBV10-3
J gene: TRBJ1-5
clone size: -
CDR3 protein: CAISESSGGQPQHF

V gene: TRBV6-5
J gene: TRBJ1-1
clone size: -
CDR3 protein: CASSQATEAFF

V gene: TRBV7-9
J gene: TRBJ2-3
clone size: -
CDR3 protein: CASSLSAGVVLDTQYF

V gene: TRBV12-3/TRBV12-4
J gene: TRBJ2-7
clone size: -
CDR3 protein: CASSLRDGGEQYF

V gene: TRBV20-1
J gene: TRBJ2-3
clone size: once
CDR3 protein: CSASGGRGTTDTQYF

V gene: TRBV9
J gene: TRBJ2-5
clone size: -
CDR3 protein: CASSIRQGLGQETQYF

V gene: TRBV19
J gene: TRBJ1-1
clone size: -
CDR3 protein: CASSLRGQLDEAFF

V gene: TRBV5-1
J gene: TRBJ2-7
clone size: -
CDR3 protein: CASSLRTGRTYEQYF

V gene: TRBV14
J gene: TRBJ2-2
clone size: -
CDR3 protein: CASSRTSTGELFF

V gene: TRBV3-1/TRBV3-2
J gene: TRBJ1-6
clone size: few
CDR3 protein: CASSQESSPLHF

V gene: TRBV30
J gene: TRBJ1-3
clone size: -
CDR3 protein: CAADRGSHSGNTIYF

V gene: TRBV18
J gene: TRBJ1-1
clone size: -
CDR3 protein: CASSPPGGSAEAFF

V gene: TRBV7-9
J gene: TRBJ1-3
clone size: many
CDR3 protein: CASSSNRGRQPGNTIYF

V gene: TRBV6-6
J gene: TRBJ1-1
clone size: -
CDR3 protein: CASSPTGGNTEAFF

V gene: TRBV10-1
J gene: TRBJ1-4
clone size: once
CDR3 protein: CASRGLPLQFNEKLFF

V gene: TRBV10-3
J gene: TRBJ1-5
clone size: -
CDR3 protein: CAISETGSNQPQHF

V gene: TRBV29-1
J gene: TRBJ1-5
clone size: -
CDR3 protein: CSVSFGGERQPQHF

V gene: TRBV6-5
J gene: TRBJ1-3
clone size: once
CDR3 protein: CASSLNRGRAIYF

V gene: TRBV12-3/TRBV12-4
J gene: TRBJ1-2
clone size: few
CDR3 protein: CASSTTGKTGYTF

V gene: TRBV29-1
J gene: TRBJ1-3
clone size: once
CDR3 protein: CSGTGGGGNTIYF

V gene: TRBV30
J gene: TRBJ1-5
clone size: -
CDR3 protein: CAWSGQKDQPQHF

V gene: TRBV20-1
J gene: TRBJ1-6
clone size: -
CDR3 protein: CSASKDRASPLHF

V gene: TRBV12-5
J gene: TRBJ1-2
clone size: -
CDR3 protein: CASGLGIRTTF

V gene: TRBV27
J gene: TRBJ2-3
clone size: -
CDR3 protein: CASKRVPTYLDTQYF

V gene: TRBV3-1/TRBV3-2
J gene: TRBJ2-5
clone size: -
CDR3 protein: CASSQPGEVETQYF

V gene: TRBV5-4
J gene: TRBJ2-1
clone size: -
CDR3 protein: CASSLGGSSYNEQFF